Described below is a single TCR beta chain sequence and its context. V was shortened by 5 bases and J by 1 base, with 2 bases between the two germline ends. This CDR3 is 11 amino acids long. CDR1 SEHNR and CDR2 FQNEAQ come from the germline V gene (reference sequence). The data belong to a study of blood T cell repertoires in COVID-19. Per the original data handling: From reference gene primer amplification, estimates of nucleated cell counts were derived. Assay: immunoSEQ multiplex PCR; the TCRdb copy retains only in-frame clones and omits some. V and J calls plus clone size are reproduced from that table; the DNA served to infer D and trimming. Found here are about 200,000 clones, about 86% of them singletons; the top ten hold about 2%.

The rearrangement joins TRBV7-9 to TRBJ2-5; D unclear. The TCR comes from a woman in her forties or fifties with acute or convalescent COVID-19. Sequenced: peripheral blood. In nucleotides, the CDR3 is TGTGCCAGCAGCCGCCAAGAGACCCAGTACTTC. Protein product: CASSRQETQYF.